This T cell receptor (beta chain) is from a study of response to subunit inactivated influenza vaccine. The ends lost 10 bases at V and 1 base at J; junction bases unmatched: 3. The germline CDR1 and CDR2 sequences are MDHEN and SYDVKM. This CDR3 is 13 amino acids long. Comment on this clonotype: The antigen remains unidentified.

TCRdb re-called the RT-PCR reads with MiXCR, one entry per CDR3 protein. The repertoire holds about 480,000 distinct CDR3 sequences, with approximately 24% as singletons. Study-level points and caveats: New T cells are recruited in small numbers by each seasonal influenza vaccination, according to the authors' suggestion.

The sequence was obtained from a man aged 50 to 60 who received an inactivated influenza vaccine. V and J are TRBV28 and TRBJ1-3; 8 bases line up with TRBD1. The material was CD4+ T cells sorted from PBMCs, obtained about 5 days after vaccination. CDR3 bases: TGTGCCACGGGACAGGCATCTGGAAACACCATATATTTT. This sequence encodes CATGQASGNTIYF. The variable domain in full, completed from reference TRBV28 and TRBJ1-3, reads DVKVTQSSRYLVKRTGEKVFLECVQDMDHENMFWYRQDPGLGLRLIYFSYDVKMKEKGDIPEGYSVSREKKERFSLILESASTNQTSMYLCATGQASGNTIYFGEGSWLTVV.